This entry lists 11 T cell receptor beta chains sequenced from one sample in a study of long-term antiretroviral therapy in people with HIV. Version v3.0 of the immunoSEQ assay was performed at survey level. Profiling relied on immunoSEQ multiplex PCR, and the TCRdb table lists in-frame clones only, not all of them. The sample includes 20,000 to 25,000 clones, 85% of them seen just once. The sequencing here drew on unsorted PBMCs, taken approximately 4 years after starting antiretroviral therapy. Receptors were obtained from a man between 18 and 29 years old with HIV.

The chain carries TRBV28 and TRBJ2-4; 7 positions agree with TRBD1. The germline V gene encodes CDR1 MDHEN and CDR2 SYDVKM. V lost 3 bases and J lost 0; bases outside the gene matches: 11. The CDR3 is 18 residues long. The CDR3 protein is CASSFRPPGQLAKNIQYF. In nucleotides, the CDR3 is TGTGCCAGCAGTTTCCGCCCCCCGGGACAGCTAGCCAAAAACATTCAGTACTTC.

The CDR3 region is CASSPIGSGNTIYF. CDR3 sequence (DNA): TGTGCCAGCAGCCCGATAGGATCTGGAAACACCATATATTTT. This chain links TRBV7-6 with TRBJ1-3; D call uncertain. Germline V gene sequence: CDR1 SGHVS, CDR2 FNYEAQ. The length of the CDR3 is 14 residues. The germline V and J ends were trimmed by 5 bases and 1 base, with 9 bases remaining between them.

The chain joins TRBV19 to TRBJ1-6; 9 nucleotides match TRBD1. With V trimmed by 6 bases and J by 6 bases, 9 bases remained unmatched. The CDR3 runs to 16 residues. Germline assignment: CDR1 LNHDA and CDR2 SQIVND (reference sequence). This CDR3 reads CASRKGQGHGNSPLHF. The CDR3 nucleotides read TGTGCCAGTAGAAAAGGACAGGGGCATGGTAATTCACCCCTCCACTTT.

J is TRBJ2-1 and V is TRBV5-1; D gene uncertain. Germline V gives CDR1 SGHRS, CDR2 YFSETQ. CDR3 length: 14 residues. V was clipped by 0 bases and J by 5 bases, with 9 bases between them. Here the CDR3 reads CASSLGSTDNEQFF. CDR3 in DNA: TGCGCCAGCAGCTTGGGGTCCACTGACAATGAGCAGTTCTTC.

The sample holds a few counts of this clone. The chain joins TRBV2 to TRBJ1-2, with D possibly being TRBD1 (6 bases). The V end was cut by 5 bases, the J end by 4 bases, with 14 bases between. Germline lookup yields CDR1 SNHLY and CDR2 FYNNEI. CDR3 size: 14 residues. CDR3 nucleotide sequence: TGTGCCAGCAGTTACAGGGACCCCTCCTATGGCTACACCTTC. Translation gives CASSYRDPSYGYTF.

The chain uses TRBV19 and TRBJ1-5, with 7 bases fitting TRBD1. This CDR3 has 12 residues. V shed 2 bases and J 12 bases; nucleotides not matched to a gene: 4. The germline CDR1 and CDR2 sequences are LNHDA and SQIVND (reference sequence). The CDR3 nucleotides read TGTGCCAGTAGTATACAGGGGGTGCTCCAGCATTTT. Translation gives CASSIQGVLQHF.

V is TRBV28 and J is TRBJ1-4; D is possibly TRBD1 (5 bases). The germline V gene encodes CDR1 MDHEN and CDR2 SYDVKM. V gave up 6 bases and J gave up 4 bases, with 9 bases separating them. The CDR3 covers 13 residues. CDR3 in amino acids: CASSDSYNEKLFF. CDR3 DNA sequence: TGTGCCAGCAGCGACAGTTATAATGAAAAACTGTTTTTT.

The chain is built from TRBV2 and TRBJ1-6; D is ambiguous. Germline V CDR1 and CDR2: SNHLY, FYNNEI. V was pared by 7 bases and J by 5 bases, with 9 bases between. The CDR3 length is 13 residues. The CDR3 nucleotides are TGTGCCAGCAACGAACACCATAATTCACCCCTCCACTTT. The encoded protein is CASNEHHNSPLHF.

This sequence joins TRBV6-4 and TRBJ2-5; TRBD1 might be the D (5 bases). Germline CDR1 reads MRHNA; CDR2 reads SNTAGT. The V and J ends lost 6 bases and 0 bases respectively, with 8 bases between them. There are 13 residues in the CDR3. The CDR3, as DNA: TGTGCCAGCAGCCCGACAGACCAAGAGACCCAGTACTTC. It specifies CASSPTDQETQYF.

V gene TRBV6-5 combines with J gene TRBJ2-7; D possibly corresponds to TRBD1 (5 bases). The V end lost 4 bases, the J end lost 3 bases, and 13 bases lay between the germline ends. The CDR3 is 14 amino acids. CDR1 and CDR2 (germline): MNHEY, SVGAGI. This CDR3 reads CASSLKGVFYEQYF. CDR3 in DNA: TGTGCCAGCAGTTTAAAAGGGGTCTTCTACGAGCAGTACTTC.

The gene calls are TRBV30 and TRBJ1-6; tentative D call: TRBD1 (6 bases). Deletions cut 4 bases from V and 7 bases from J, with 8 bases between. This CDR3 has 12 residues. Germline V gene data show CDR1 as GTSNPN and CDR2 as SVGIG (reference sequence). This CDR3 reads CAWNRENSPLHF. CDR3 coding DNA: TGTGCCTGGAACAGGGAAAATTCACCCCTCCACTTT.